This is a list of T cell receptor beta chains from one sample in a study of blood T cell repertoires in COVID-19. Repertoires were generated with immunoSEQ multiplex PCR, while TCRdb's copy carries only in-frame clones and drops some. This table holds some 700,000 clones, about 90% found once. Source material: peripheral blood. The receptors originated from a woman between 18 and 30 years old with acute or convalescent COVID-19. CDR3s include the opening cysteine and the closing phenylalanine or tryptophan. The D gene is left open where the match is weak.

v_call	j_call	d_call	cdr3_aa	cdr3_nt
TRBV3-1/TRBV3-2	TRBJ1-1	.	CASSQSDPAGAFF	TGTGCCAGCAGCCAAAGCGACCCCGCCGGGGCTTTCTTT
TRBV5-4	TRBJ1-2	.	CASSLAGGGVGYTF	TGTGCCAGCAGCTTGGCGGGGGGTGGGGTCGGCTACACCTTC
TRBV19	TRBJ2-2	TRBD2	CASTKGLAGVNTGELFF	TGTGCCAGTACCAAAGGACTAGCGGGGGTGAACACCGGGGAGCTGTTTTTT
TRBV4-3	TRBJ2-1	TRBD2	CASSQVLADYNEQFF	TGCGCCAGCAGCCAAGTACTAGCGGATTACAATGAGCAGTTCTTC
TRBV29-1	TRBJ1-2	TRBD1	CSVVWTGGDYGYTF	TGCAGCGTTGTTTGGACAGGGGGCGACTATGGCTACACCTTC
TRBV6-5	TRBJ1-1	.	CASSYGRGTEAFF	TGTGCCAGCAGTTACGGTCGGGGCACTGAAGCTTTCTTT
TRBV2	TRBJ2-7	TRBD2	CASSEFGTSGGGNSYEQYF	TGTGCCAGCAGTGAATTTGGGACTAGCGGGGGCGGTAACTCCTACGAGCAGTACTTC
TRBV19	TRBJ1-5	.	CASSIGRWQPQHF	TGTGCCAGTAGCATTGGGCGTTGGCAGCCCCAGCATTTT
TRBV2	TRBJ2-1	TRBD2	CASRTSGGLNEQFF	TGTGCCAGCAGGACTAGCGGGGGTCTGAATGAGCAGTTCTTC
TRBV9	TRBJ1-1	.	CASSVTGQTEAFF	TGTGCCAGCAGCGTTACAGGGCAGACTGAAGCTTTCTTT